The clone carrying this T cell receptor (delta chain) was detected only once. This likely reflects a read error, since a far larger clone is one base away. The sample contains more than one DNA sequence encoding this CDR3. This record belongs to a study of gamma-delta T cells after stem cell transplantation. TCRdb reanalyzed the RT-PCR reads using CATT. The repertoire holds approximately 1,300 delta-chain clones, 2.5% to 3.5% seen once, with about 39% in the top ten. Sequenced: gamma-delta T cells. The sequence came from a human donor. It is not recorded whose cells these are; they may come from a transplant donor.

CDR3 sequence reads: CACDTGGLGDTAAPVSWDTRQMFF. The DNA for the CDR3 is TGTGCATGTGACACCGGAGGACTGGGGGATACCGCGGCGCCCGTGTCCTGGGACACCCGACAGATGTTTTTC. V and J are TRDV2 and TRDJ3; 12 bases are a match to TRDD3. Germline V gives CDR1 GEAIGNYY, CDR2 EKD. The CDR3 extends over 24 amino acids.